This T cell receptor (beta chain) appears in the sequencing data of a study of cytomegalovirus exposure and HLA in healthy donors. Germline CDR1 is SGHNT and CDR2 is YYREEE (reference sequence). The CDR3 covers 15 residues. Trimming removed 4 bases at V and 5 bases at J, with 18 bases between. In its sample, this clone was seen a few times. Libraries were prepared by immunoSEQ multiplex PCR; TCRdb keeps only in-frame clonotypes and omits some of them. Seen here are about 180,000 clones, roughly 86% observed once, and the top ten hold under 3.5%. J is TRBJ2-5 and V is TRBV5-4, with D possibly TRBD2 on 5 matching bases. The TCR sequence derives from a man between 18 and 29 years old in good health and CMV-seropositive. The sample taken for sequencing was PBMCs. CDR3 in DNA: TGTGCCAGCAGCGCGACCAGCCGGCGGAGGGAGACCCAGTACTTC. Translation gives CASSATSRRRETQYF.